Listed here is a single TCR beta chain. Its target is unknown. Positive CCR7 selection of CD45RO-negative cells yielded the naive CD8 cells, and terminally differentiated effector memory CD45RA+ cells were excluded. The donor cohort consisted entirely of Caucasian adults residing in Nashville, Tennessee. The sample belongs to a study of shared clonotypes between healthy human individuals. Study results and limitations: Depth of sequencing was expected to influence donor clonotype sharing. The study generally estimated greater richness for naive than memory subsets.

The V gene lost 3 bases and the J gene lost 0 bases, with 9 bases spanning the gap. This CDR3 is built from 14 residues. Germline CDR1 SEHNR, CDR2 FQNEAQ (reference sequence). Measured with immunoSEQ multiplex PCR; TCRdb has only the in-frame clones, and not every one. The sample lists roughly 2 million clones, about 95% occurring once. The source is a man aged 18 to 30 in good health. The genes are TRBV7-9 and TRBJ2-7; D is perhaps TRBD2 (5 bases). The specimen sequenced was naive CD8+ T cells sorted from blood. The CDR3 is CASSFGDLSYEQYF. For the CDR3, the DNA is TGTGCCAGCAGCTTCGGGGATCTCTCCTACGAGCAGTACTTC. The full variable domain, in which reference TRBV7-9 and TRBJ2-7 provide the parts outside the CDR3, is DTGVSQNPRHKITKRGQNVTFRCDPISEHNRLYWYRQTLGQGPEFLTYFQNEAQLEKSRLLSDRFSAERPKGSFSTLEIQRTEQGDSAMYLCASSFGDLSYEQYFGPGTRLTVT.